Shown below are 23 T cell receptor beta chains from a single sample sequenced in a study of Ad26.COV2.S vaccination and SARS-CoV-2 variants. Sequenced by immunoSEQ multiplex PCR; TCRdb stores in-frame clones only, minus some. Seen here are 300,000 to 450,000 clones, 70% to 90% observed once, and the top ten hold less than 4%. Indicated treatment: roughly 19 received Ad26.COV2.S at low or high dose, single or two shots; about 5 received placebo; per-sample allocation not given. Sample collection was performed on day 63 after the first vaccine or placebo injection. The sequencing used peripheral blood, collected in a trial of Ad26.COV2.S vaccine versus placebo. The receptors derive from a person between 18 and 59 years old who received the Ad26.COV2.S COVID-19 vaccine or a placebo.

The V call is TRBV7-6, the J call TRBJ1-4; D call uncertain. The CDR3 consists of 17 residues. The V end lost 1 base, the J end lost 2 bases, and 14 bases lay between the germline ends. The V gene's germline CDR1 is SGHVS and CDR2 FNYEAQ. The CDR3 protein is CASSLGFRESTNEKLFF. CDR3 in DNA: TGTGCCAGCAGCTTAGGTTTTCGGGAGTCGACTAATGAAAAACTGTTTTTT. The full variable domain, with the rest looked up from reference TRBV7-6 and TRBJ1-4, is GAGVSQSPRYKVTKRGQDVALRCDPISGHVSLYWYRQALGQGPEFLTYFNYEAQQDKSGLPNDRFSAERPEGSISTLTIQRTEQRDSAMYRCASSLGFRESTNEKLFFGSGTQLSVL.

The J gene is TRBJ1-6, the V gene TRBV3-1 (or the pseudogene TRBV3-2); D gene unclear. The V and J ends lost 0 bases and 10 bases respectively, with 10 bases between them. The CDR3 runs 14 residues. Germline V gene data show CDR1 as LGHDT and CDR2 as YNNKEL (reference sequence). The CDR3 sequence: CASSQDWVWSPLHF. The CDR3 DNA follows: TGTGCCAGCAGCCAAGATTGGGTGTGGTCACCCCTCCACTTT.

The CDR3 loop reads CASTRWDRGANTEAFF. CDR3 sequence (DNA): TGCGCCAGCACCCGGTGGGACAGGGGCGCGAATACTGAAGCTTTCTTT. The gene calls are TRBV5-1 and TRBJ1-1, with 10 bases matching TRBD1. J lost 5 bases, V lost 6 bases, and 13 bases had no gene match. Germline CDR1 SGHRS, CDR2 YFSETQ. The CDR3 is 16 amino acids.

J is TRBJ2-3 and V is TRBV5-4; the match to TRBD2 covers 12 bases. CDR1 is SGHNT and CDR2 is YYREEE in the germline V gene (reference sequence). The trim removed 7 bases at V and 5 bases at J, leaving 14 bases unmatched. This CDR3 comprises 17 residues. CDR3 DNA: TGTGCCAGCGCCCGGGGGCTAGCGGGAGGGCATATAGATACGCAGTATTTT. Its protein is CASARGLAGGHIDTQYF.

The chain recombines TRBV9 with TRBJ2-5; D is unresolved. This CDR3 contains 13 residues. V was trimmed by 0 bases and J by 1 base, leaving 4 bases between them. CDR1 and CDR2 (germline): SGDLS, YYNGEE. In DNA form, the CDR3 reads TGTGCCAGCAGCGTAGACCTCCAAGAGACCCAGTACTTC. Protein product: CASSVDLQETQYF.

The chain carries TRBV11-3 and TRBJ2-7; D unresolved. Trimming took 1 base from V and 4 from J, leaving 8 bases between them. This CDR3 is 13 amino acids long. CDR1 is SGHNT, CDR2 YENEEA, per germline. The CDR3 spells CASSLGPWYEQYF. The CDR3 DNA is TGTGCCAGCAGCTTAGGACCGTGGTACGAGCAGTACTTC.

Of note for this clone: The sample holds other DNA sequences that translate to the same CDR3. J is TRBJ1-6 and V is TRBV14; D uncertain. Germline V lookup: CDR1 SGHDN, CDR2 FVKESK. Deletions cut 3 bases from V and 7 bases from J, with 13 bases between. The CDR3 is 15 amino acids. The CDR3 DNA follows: TGTGCCAGCAGCCACGGTCAAGGGTGGAATTCACCCCTCCACTTT. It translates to CASSHGQGWNSPLHF.

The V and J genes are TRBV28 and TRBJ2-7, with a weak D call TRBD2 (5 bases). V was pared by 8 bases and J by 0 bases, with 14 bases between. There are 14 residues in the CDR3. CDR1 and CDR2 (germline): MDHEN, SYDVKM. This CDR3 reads CASETRGSSYEQYF. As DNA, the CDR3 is TGTGCCAGCGAAACGAGAGGGTCCTCCTACGAGCAGTACTTC. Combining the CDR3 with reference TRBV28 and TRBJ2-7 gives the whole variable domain DVKVTQSSRYLVKRTGEKVFLECVQDMDHENMFWYRQDPGLGLRLIYFSYDVKMKEKGDIPEGYSVSREKKERFSLILESASTNQTSMYLCASETRGSSYEQYFGPGTRLTVT.

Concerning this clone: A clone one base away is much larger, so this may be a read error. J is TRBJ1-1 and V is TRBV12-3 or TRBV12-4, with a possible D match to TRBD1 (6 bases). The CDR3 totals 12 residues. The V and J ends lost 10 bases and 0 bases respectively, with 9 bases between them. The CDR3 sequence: CANRGVNTEAFF. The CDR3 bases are TGTGCCAATAGGGGGGTGAACACTGAAGCTTTCTTT.

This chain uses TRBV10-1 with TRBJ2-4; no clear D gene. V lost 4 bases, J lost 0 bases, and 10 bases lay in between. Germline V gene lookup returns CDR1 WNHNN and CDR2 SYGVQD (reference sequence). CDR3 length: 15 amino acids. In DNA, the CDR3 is TGCGCCAGCAGTGGAGACGGAGTAGCCAAAAACATTCAGTACTTC. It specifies CASSGDGVAKNIQYF.

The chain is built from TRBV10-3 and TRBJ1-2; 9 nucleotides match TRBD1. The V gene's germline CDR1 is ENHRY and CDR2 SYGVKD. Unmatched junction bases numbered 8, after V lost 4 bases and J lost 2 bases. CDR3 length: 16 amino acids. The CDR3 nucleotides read TGTGCCATCAGTGGGCCGGGACAGGGAGACAACTATGGCTACACCTTC. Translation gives CAISGPGQGDNYGYTF.

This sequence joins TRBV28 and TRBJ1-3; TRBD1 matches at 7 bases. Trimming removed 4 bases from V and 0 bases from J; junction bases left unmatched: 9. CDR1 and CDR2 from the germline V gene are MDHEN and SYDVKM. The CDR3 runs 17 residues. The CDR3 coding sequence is TGTGCCAGCAGTTCAGGGGGACCGATAAGCTCTGGAAACACCATATATTTT. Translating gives CASSSGGPISSGNTIYF.

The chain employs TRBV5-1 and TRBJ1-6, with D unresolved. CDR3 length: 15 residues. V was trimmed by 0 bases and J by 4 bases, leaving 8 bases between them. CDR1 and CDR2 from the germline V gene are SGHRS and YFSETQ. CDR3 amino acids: CASSLAQVYNSPLHF. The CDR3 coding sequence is TGCGCCAGCAGCTTGGCTCAGGTTTATAATTCACCCCTCCACTTT.

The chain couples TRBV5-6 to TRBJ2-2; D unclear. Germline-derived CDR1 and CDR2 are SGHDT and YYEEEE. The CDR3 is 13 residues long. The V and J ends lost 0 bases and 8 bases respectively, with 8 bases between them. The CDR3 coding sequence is TGTGCCAGCAGCTTGGCATTGAGGGGGGAGCTGTTTTTT. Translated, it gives CASSLALRGELFF.

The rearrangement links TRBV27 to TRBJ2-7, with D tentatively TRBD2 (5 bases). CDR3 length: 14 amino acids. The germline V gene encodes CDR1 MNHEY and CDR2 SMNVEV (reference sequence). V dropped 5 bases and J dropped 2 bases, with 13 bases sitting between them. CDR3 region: CASSPGLVTYEQYF. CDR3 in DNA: TGTGCCAGCAGTCCCGGACTGGTTACCTACGAGCAGTACTTC.

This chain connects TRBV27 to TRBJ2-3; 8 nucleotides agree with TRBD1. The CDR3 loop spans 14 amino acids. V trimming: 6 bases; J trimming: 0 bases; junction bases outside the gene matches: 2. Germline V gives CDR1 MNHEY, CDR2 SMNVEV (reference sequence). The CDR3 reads CASSRDRSTDTQYF. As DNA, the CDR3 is TGTGCCAGCAGCCGGGACAGGAGCACAGATACGCAGTATTTT.

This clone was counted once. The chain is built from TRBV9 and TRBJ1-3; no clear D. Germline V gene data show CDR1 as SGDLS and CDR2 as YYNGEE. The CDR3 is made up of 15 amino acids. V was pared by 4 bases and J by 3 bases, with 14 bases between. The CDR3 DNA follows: TGTGCCAGCAGCCCCCGTCATGCGGTTGGAAACACCATATATTTT. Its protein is CASSPRHAVGNTIYF.

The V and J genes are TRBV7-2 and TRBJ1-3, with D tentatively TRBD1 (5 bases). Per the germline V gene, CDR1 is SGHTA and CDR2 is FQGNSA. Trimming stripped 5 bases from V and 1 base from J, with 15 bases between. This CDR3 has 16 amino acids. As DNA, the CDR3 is TGTGCCAGCAGCACACCCGGGACTTGGTCTGGAAACACCATATATTTT. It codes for CASSTPGTWSGNTIYF.

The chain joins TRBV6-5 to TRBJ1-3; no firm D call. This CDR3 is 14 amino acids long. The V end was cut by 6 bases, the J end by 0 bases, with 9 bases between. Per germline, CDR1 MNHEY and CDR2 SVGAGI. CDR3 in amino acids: CASRPTVSGNTIYF. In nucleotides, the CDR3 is TGTGCCAGCAGGCCCACAGTCTCTGGAAACACCATATATTTT.

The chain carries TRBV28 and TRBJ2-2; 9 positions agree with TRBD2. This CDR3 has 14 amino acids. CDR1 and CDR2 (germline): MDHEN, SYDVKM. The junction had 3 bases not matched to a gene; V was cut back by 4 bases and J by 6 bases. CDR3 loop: CASSSRLAAGELFF. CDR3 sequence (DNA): TGTGCCAGCAGTTCGAGACTAGCGGCCGGGGAGCTGTTTTTT.

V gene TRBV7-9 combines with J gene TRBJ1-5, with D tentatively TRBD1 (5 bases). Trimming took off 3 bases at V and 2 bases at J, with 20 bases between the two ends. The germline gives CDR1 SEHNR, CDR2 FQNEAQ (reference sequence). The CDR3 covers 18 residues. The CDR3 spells CASSFQGAPLPGNQPQHF. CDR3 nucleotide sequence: TGTGCCAGCAGCTTCCAGGGAGCCCCCCTCCCGGGCAATCAGCCCCAGCATTTT.

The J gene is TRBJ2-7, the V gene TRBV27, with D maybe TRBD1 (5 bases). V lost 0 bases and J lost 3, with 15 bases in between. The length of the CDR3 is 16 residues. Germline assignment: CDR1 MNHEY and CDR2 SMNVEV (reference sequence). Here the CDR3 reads CASSLSGAGLGYEQYF. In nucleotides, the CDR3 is TGTGCCAGCAGTTTATCCGGCGCAGGGCTGGGCTACGAGCAGTACTTC.

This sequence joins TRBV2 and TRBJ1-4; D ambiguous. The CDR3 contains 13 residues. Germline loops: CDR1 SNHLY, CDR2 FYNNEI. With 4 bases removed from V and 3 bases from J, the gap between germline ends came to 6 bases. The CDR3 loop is CASSGGSNEKLFF. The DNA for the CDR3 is TGTGCCAGCAGTGGGGGTTCTAATGAAAAACTGTTTTTT.